A selection of T cell receptor beta chains follows, all from one sample in a study of human T cells and chemical hapten exposure. MiXCR, applied by TCRdb to the RACE reads, yields one record per CDR3 protein. The data show roughly 48,000 distinct CDR3 sequences, with 11% seen just once and around 2% held by the top ten. Sample: whole blood, taken in connection with sensitization to the hapten diphenylcyclopropenone (DPC). Every receptor here comes from a woman aged 40 to 50 with alopecia areata. Some clones in this sample may be carry-over from other donors' samples. The CDR3 runs from the conserved cysteine through the conserved F or W. Fields, in order: V gene, J gene, D gene, clone size, CDR3 DNA, CDR3 protein. D genes are given only for firm matches. The size of a clone is reported for some rows only, either as once, few or many, or as a class for expanded clones.

v_call: TRBV3-1
j_call: TRBJ2-3
d_call: -
clone_size: once
cdr3_nt: TGTGCCAGCAGCCAAGATGACGACCTCACAGATACGCAGTATTTT
cdr3_aa: CASSQDDDLTDTQYF

v_call: TRBV20-1
j_call: TRBJ2-3
d_call: -
clone_size: -
cdr3_nt: TGCAGTGCTAGACAGGGTCCCACAGATACGCAGTATTTT
cdr3_aa: CSARQGPTDTQYF

v_call: TRBV14
j_call: TRBJ1-4
d_call: -
clone_size: few
cdr3_nt: TGTGCCAGCAGCCCCCCCGGGGGGGGAGAAAAACTGTTTTTT
cdr3_aa: CASSPPGGGEKLFF

v_call: TRBV28
j_call: TRBJ1-4
d_call: TRBD1
clone_size: many
cdr3_nt: TGTGCCAGCAGTTCTTCCGGGACAGCGGGGGAAAAACTGTTTTTT
cdr3_aa: CASSSSGTAGEKLFF

v_call: TRBV7-2
j_call: TRBJ2-1
d_call: -
clone_size: -
cdr3_nt: TGTGCCAGCAGCTGGAGCGGGCACCTTCTAGGGGAGCAGTTCTTC
cdr3_aa: CASSWSGHLLGEQFF

v_call: TRBV20-1
j_call: TRBJ2-3
d_call: -
clone_size: few
cdr3_nt: TGCAGTGCTAGAGATCCCTCCACAGATACGCAGTATTTT
cdr3_aa: CSARDPSTDTQYF

v_call: TRBV7-2
j_call: TRBJ1-6
d_call: -
clone_size: few
cdr3_nt: TGTGCCAGCAGCTTACCACAGGGTTATTCACCCCTCCACTTT
cdr3_aa: CASSLPQGYSPLHF

v_call: TRBV14
j_call: TRBJ2-3
d_call: TRBD2
clone_size: many
cdr3_nt: TGTGCCAGCAGCCAAGATCGAGGGAGCGGGGGAACAGATACGCAGTATTTT
cdr3_aa: CASSQDRGSGGTDTQYF

v_call: TRBV11-3
j_call: TRBJ2-1
d_call: -
clone_size: few
cdr3_nt: TGTGCCAGCAGCCCGTACAGGGACAATGAGCAGTTCTTC
cdr3_aa: CASSPYRDNEQFF

v_call: TRBV28
j_call: TRBJ1-1
d_call: TRBD1
clone_size: many
cdr3_nt: TGTGCCAGCAGACGAGACAGGGGGCCTGAAGCTTTCTTT
cdr3_aa: CASRRDRGPEAFF

v_call: TRBV28
j_call: TRBJ1-2
d_call: TRBD1
clone_size: few
cdr3_nt: TGTGCCAGCAGCCTCAGAGCAGGGGGCTATGGCTACACCTTC
cdr3_aa: CASSLRAGGYGYTF

v_call: TRBV28
j_call: TRBJ2-5
d_call: TRBD1
clone_size: -
cdr3_nt: TGTGCCAGCAGTCCCGACAGGGTACAAGAGACCCAGTACTTC
cdr3_aa: CASSPDRVQETQYF

v_call: TRBV24-1
j_call: TRBJ2-1
d_call: -
clone_size: -
cdr3_nt: TGTGCCACCAGTGACTTCTACAATGAGCAGTTCTTC
cdr3_aa: CATSDFYNEQFF

v_call: TRBV27
j_call: TRBJ2-3
d_call: TRBD2
clone_size: many
cdr3_nt: TGTGCCAGCAGTTTCACCTTAGCGGGAGGGCCGGGCACAGATACGCAGTATTTT
cdr3_aa: CASSFTLAGGPGTDTQYF

v_call: TRBV7-2
j_call: TRBJ2-5
d_call: -
clone_size: many
cdr3_nt: TGTGCCAGCACCCCAGACCTGTGGACCCAGTACTTC
cdr3_aa: CASTPDLWTQYF

v_call: TRBV29-1
j_call: TRBJ2-1
d_call: -
clone_size: few
cdr3_nt: TGCAGCGTTCCCAAGTACAATGAGCAGTTCTTC
cdr3_aa: CSVPKYNEQFF

v_call: TRBV7-6
j_call: TRBJ2-5
d_call: TRBD2
clone_size: many
cdr3_nt: TGTGCCAGCAGCTTAATAGCGGGGGGGCGAGAGACCCAGTACTTC
cdr3_aa: CASSLIAGGRETQYF

v_call: TRBV19
j_call: TRBJ1-5
d_call: TRBD1
clone_size: many
cdr3_nt: TGTGCCAGTAGTATGGCGGGCAGGGGGGAGAGTCAGCCCCAGCATTTT
cdr3_aa: CASSMAGRGESQPQHF

v_call: TRBV5-5
j_call: TRBJ2-1
d_call: TRBD2
clone_size: many
cdr3_nt: TGTGCCAGCAGCTCACCTGGGACTAGCGGGGGGGCTAATGAGCAGTTCTTC
cdr3_aa: CASSSPGTSGGANEQFF

v_call: TRBV5-5
j_call: TRBJ1-1
d_call: -
clone_size: -
cdr3_nt: TGTGCCAGCAGCTTGGCCCTGACAGACACCTCTGAAGCTTTCTTT
cdr3_aa: CASSLALTDTSEAFF

v_call: TRBV24-1
j_call: TRBJ2-3
d_call: TRBD1
clone_size: -
cdr3_nt: TGTGCCACCAGTGATCGGACAGGCCCAGGTGGCACAGATACGCAGTATTTT
cdr3_aa: CATSDRTGPGGTDTQYF

v_call: TRBV12-3/TRBV12-4
j_call: TRBJ2-3
d_call: -
clone_size: few
cdr3_nt: TGTGCCAGCAGTCAGGGTCGGGGGAAAAGTGGAGATACGCAGTATTTT
cdr3_aa: CASSQGRGKSGDTQYF

v_call: TRBV29-1
j_call: TRBJ2-2
d_call: -
clone_size: few
cdr3_nt: TGCAGCGTTGAACTCCAAGCGAACACCGGGGAGCTGTTTTTT
cdr3_aa: CSVELQANTGELFF

v_call: TRBV29-1
j_call: TRBJ1-5
d_call: -
clone_size: few
cdr3_nt: TGCAGCGTGGGGGACCCCAATCAGCCCCAGCATTTT
cdr3_aa: CSVGDPNQPQHF

v_call: TRBV13
j_call: TRBJ2-5
d_call: -
clone_size: many
cdr3_nt: TGTGCCAGCAGCGACGGAACCACGGGATCCCAGTACTTC
cdr3_aa: CASSDGTTGSQYF

v_call: TRBV20-1
j_call: TRBJ2-3
d_call: -
clone_size: many
cdr3_nt: TGCAGTGCTAGAGGGACCACAGATACGCAGTATTTT
cdr3_aa: CSARGTTDTQYF

v_call: TRBV19
j_call: TRBJ2-5
d_call: TRBD1
clone_size: many
cdr3_nt: TGTGCCAGTAGTAGCCCGGGACAGGGGTCCCAAGAGACCCAGTACTTC
cdr3_aa: CASSSPGQGSQETQYF

v_call: TRBV2
j_call: TRBJ2-7
d_call: -
clone_size: few
cdr3_nt: TGTGCCAGCATCCTGTCCGGGTCACCCTACGAGCAGTACTTC
cdr3_aa: CASILSGSPYEQYF

v_call: TRBV20-1
j_call: TRBJ1-2
d_call: -
clone_size: -
cdr3_nt: TGCAGTGCTAGGCCCCCCCGAGGCAACTACTATGGCTACACCTTC
cdr3_aa: CSARPPRGNYYGYTF

v_call: TRBV7-9
j_call: TRBJ2-6
d_call: TRBD1
clone_size: few
cdr3_nt: TGTGCCAGCAGCCGGGGACAGTCTTCTGGGGCCAACGTCCTGACTTTC
cdr3_aa: CASSRGQSSGANVLTF

v_call: TRBV11-3
j_call: TRBJ2-2
d_call: TRBD1
clone_size: -
cdr3_nt: TGTGCCAGCAGCTGGACAGGTGACACCGGGGAGCTGTTTTTT
cdr3_aa: CASSWTGDTGELFF

v_call: TRBV7-9
j_call: TRBJ2-3
d_call: TRBD1
clone_size: many
cdr3_nt: TGTGCCAGCAGCCCCCGACAGGGAAGGAATCCAGATACGCAGTATTTT
cdr3_aa: CASSPRQGRNPDTQYF

v_call: TRBV20-1
j_call: TRBJ1-1
d_call: TRBD1
clone_size: few
cdr3_nt: TGCAGTGCGTCACAGGGGCGGGAAGCTTTCTTT
cdr3_aa: CSASQGREAFF

v_call: TRBV24-1
j_call: TRBJ2-1
d_call: -
clone_size: many
cdr3_nt: TGTGCCACCAGCCTTACAGGGGCCGGGGGGCAGTTCTTC
cdr3_aa: CATSLTGAGGQFF

v_call: TRBV28
j_call: TRBJ2-4
d_call: -
clone_size: many
cdr3_nt: TGTGCCAGCAGTTCTGGGGGCTTAGCCAAAAACATTCAGTACTTC
cdr3_aa: CASSSGGLAKNIQYF

v_call: TRBV18
j_call: TRBJ1-6
d_call: -
clone_size: -
cdr3_nt: TGTGCCAGCTCACCACAAACCTTGAATTCACCCCTCCACTTT
cdr3_aa: CASSPQTLNSPLHF

v_call: TRBV27
j_call: TRBJ2-1
d_call: TRBD2
clone_size: -
cdr3_nt: TGTGCCAGCAGTTTAGGGCTAGCGGGCAGGCAGTTCTTC
cdr3_aa: CASSLGLAGRQFF

v_call: TRBV12-5
j_call: TRBJ1-4
d_call: -
clone_size: -
cdr3_nt: TGTGCTAGTGGCGACCCAACCGTTGGTGAAAAACTGTTTTTT
cdr3_aa: CASGDPTVGEKLFF

v_call: TRBV7-2
j_call: TRBJ1-3
d_call: -
clone_size: few
cdr3_nt: TGTGCCAGCAGCTTTCCTGGAAACACCATATATTTT
cdr3_aa: CASSFPGNTIYF

v_call: TRBV6-1
j_call: TRBJ2-1
d_call: -
clone_size: -
cdr3_nt: TGTGCCAGCAGTAAAGGCGGGGTCAGCTCCTACAATGAGCAGTTCTTC
cdr3_aa: CASSKGGVSSYNEQFF

v_call: TRBV7-9
j_call: TRBJ1-1
d_call: TRBD1
clone_size: few
cdr3_nt: TGTGCCAGCAGCTTAGTCCAGGGGGCCTCTGAAGCTTTCTTT
cdr3_aa: CASSLVQGASEAFF

v_call: TRBV6-1
j_call: TRBJ1-1
d_call: TRBD1
clone_size: -
cdr3_nt: TGTGCCAGCAGTCAGGACAGGACCACTAACACTGAAGCTTTCTTT
cdr3_aa: CASSQDRTTNTEAFF

v_call: TRBV29-1
j_call: TRBJ1-2
d_call: -
clone_size: once
cdr3_nt: TGCAGCGTTGAACGCGGAGAGGGCTACACCTTC
cdr3_aa: CSVERGEGYTF

v_call: TRBV29-1
j_call: TRBJ2-4
d_call: -
clone_size: -
cdr3_nt: TGCAGCGTTGAAGCGTTTGGGAAAAGCATTCAGTACTTC
cdr3_aa: CSVEAFGKSIQYF

v_call: TRBV3-1
j_call: TRBJ2-3
d_call: -
clone_size: few
cdr3_nt: TGTGCCAGCAGCCAAATGGCGAGAACGCCAGATACGCAGTATTTT
cdr3_aa: CASSQMARTPDTQYF

v_call: TRBV7-9
j_call: TRBJ2-1
d_call: TRBD2
clone_size: many
cdr3_nt: TGTGCCAGCAGCTCTTTGGGGACTACAAATGAGCAGTTCTTC
cdr3_aa: CASSSLGTTNEQFF

v_call: TRBV5-1
j_call: TRBJ2-3
d_call: TRBD1
clone_size: -
cdr3_nt: TGCGCCAGCAGCTTGGCTAGTGGACAGGGAGCAGATACGCAGTATTTT
cdr3_aa: CASSLASGQGADTQYF

v_call: TRBV29-1
j_call: TRBJ2-3
d_call: TRBD1
clone_size: few
cdr3_nt: TGCAGCGTTGAGAAAGACAGGGGAGATACGCAGTATTTT
cdr3_aa: CSVEKDRGDTQYF

v_call: TRBV21-1
j_call: TRBJ2-4
d_call: -
clone_size: -
cdr3_nt: TGTGCCAGCAGCTCAGGGGACAGGGGAAGGGGGCCATCTTTAGCCAAAAACATTCAGTACTTC
cdr3_aa: CASSSGDRGRGPSLAKNIQYF

v_call: TRBV7-2
j_call: TRBJ2-7
d_call: -
clone_size: many
cdr3_nt: TGTGCCAGCAGCTTATATCAGGGCCCCTACGAGCAGTACTTC
cdr3_aa: CASSLYQGPYEQYF

v_call: TRBV7-2
j_call: TRBJ2-7
d_call: -
clone_size: many
cdr3_nt: TGTGCCAGCAGCCGTCAAACGTATAGCGTGCTCTCCTACGAGCAGTACTTC
cdr3_aa: CASSRQTYSVLSYEQYF

v_call: TRBV18
j_call: TRBJ1-5
d_call: -
clone_size: many
cdr3_nt: TGTGCCAGCTCACTCCTTAGCGGCGGGACCAATCAGCCCCAGCATTTT
cdr3_aa: CASSLLSGGTNQPQHF

v_call: TRBV27
j_call: TRBJ2-2
d_call: -
clone_size: -
cdr3_nt: TGTGCCAGCAGTCCTCGGGGCGCGGGCACCGGGGAGCTGTTTTTT
cdr3_aa: CASSPRGAGTGELFF

v_call: TRBV19
j_call: TRBJ1-4
d_call: -
clone_size: many
cdr3_nt: TGTGCCAGTAGTATGTTCGTGACCAGGCCGAAACGGAATGAAAAACTGTTTTTT
cdr3_aa: CASSMFVTRPKRNEKLFF

v_call: TRBV14
j_call: TRBJ2-6
d_call: -
clone_size: few
cdr3_nt: TGTGCCAGCAGCCAAGAGGGGGGCGCGGCCAACGTCCTGACTTTC
cdr3_aa: CASSQEGGAANVLTF

v_call: TRBV3-1
j_call: TRBJ2-7
d_call: -
clone_size: many
cdr3_nt: TGTGCCAGCAGCCGGTTTGTCGGTCGCGCTGTCTACGAGCAGTACTTC
cdr3_aa: CASSRFVGRAVYEQYF